These 29 T cell receptor beta chains were all obtained from the same sample, sequenced in a study of blood T cells in healthy people across ages. Combining a sample-barcoded 5' primer with a J-beta primer mix, a second PCR ran for about 6 to 11 cycles. TCRdb independently ran MiXCR on the 5' RACE reads; one entry per CDR3 protein. Here the sample spans about 800,000 distinct CDR3 sequences, 25% being singletons. In addition, the sample was reused for a study of T cells of mothers and their children.

The sample comprised blood. The receptors here all came from a boy younger than 18 in good health.

This clonotype was counted a single time. The chain links TRBV24-1 to TRBJ2-2; a weak D match, TRBD1 (6 bases). The CDR3 consists of 15 residues. Germline values: CDR1 KGHDR, CDR2 SFDVKD. The V end lost 3 bases, the J end lost 6 bases, and 13 bases lay between the germline ends. CDR3 in amino acids: CATSDPLQGSGELFF. CDR3 nucleotides: TGTGCCACCAGTGATCCATTACAGGGTTCCGGGGAGCTGTTTTTT.

This clonotype appeared a few times. One junction end disagrees with the germline gene, perhaps due to a read error. The V and J genes are TRBV20-1 and TRBJ2-1; 8 bases map to TRBD2. CDR3 size: 16 residues. CDR1 is DFQATT and CDR2 is SNEGSKA in the germline V gene (reference sequence). CDR3 DNA sequence: TGCAGTGCTAGAGATCGAGGGCGGGGGGCCTACAATAAGCAGTTCTTC. This sequence encodes CSARDRGRGAYNKQFF.

This clonotype has just a few counts. V gene TRBV5-1 combines with J gene TRBJ1-4; D gene unclear. The CDR3 is 14 amino acids. The V gene's germline CDR1 is SGHRS and CDR2 YFSETQ. V was clipped by 0 bases and J by 6 bases, with 9 bases between them. The CDR3 sequence is CASSLEDDDEKLFF. The CDR3 bases are TGCGCCAGCAGCTTGGAGGATGATGATGAAAAACTGTTTTTT.

The chain links TRBV5-5 to TRBJ2-5; 9 nucleotides line up with TRBD2. Near its end, the DNA agrees better with TRBJ2-1, so the J call may be wrong. The CDR3 contains 17 residues. Germline CDR1 and CDR2: SGHKS and YYEKEE (reference sequence). The CDR3 sequence: CASSYYDSGGAYNEQFF. The CDR3 DNA sequence: TGTGCCAGCAGCTATTACGATAGCGGGGGAGCCTACAATGAGCAGTTCTTC.

Points on this clonotype: The CDR3 does not close with the conserved phenylalanine or tryptophan, likely indicating a read error. The V call is TRBV6-1, the J call TRBJ1-5; 9 bases fit TRBD1. Germline CDR1 reads MNHNS; CDR2 reads SASEGT. The V and J ends lost 5 bases and 2 bases, in that order; junction bases with no gene match: 7. This CDR3 comprises 16 residues. The CDR3 DNA reads as TGTGCCAGCAGTAGAGGGACAGGGAATCGCAATCAGCCCCAGCATGTT. This gives the protein CASSRGTGNRNQPQHV.

The rearrangement joins TRBV15 to TRBJ2-5; D gene ambiguous. The J call may be incorrect, as the DNA end agrees better with TRBJ2-7. Per the germline V gene, CDR1 is LNHNV and CDR2 is YYDKDF (reference sequence). The CDR3 sequence is 16 residues long. The DNA for the CDR3 is TGTGCCACCAGCAGAGATCCGCAGGCCATCTCCTACGAGCAGTACTTC. Translating it yields CATSRDPQAISYEQYF.

The chain couples TRBV3-1 to TRBJ1-1, with TRBD1 matching over 8 bases. CDR1 and CDR2 from the germline V gene are LGHDT and YNNKEL (reference sequence). Germline trimming cut 3 bases from V and 6 bases from J; bases unmatched to any gene: 9. The CDR3 covers 15 residues. The CDR3 protein is CASSQQHDRGAEAFF. The CDR3 nucleotides read TGTGCCAGCAGCCAGCAGCACGACAGGGGCGCTGAAGCTTTCTTT.

V usage is TRBV28 and J usage is TRBJ1-5, with D possibly being TRBD1 (5 bases). Trimming shortened V by 3 bases and J by 2 bases, and 11 bases separated the two germline ends. The length of the CDR3 is 15 residues. Germline CDR1 MDHEN, CDR2 SYDVKM. The CDR3 spells CASSFEGYGNQPQHF. CDR3 in DNA: TGTGCCAGCAGTTTTGAGGGGTATGGCAATCAGCCCCAGCATTTT. Variable domain in full (rest from reference TRBV28 and TRBJ1-5): DVKVTQSSRYLVKRTGEKVFLECVQDMDHENMFWYRQDPGLGLRLIYFSYDVKMKEKGDIPEGYSVSREKKERFSLILESASTNQTSMYLCASSFEGYGNQPQHFGDGTRLSIL.

V gene TRBV5-1 combines with J gene TRBJ2-3; 8 bases are a match to TRBD2. The V gene end was trimmed by 0 bases and the J gene end by 0 bases; junction bases not matched to a gene: 6. CDR1 and CDR2 (germline): SGHRS, YFSETQ. The CDR3 is 17 amino acids. DNA for the CDR3: TGCGCCAGCAGCTTGGATGTAGCGGGAACTAGCACAGATACGCAGTATTTT. Protein: CASSLDVAGTSTDTQYF. The complete variable domain, with remaining parts taken from reference TRBV5-1 and TRBJ2-3, reads KAGVTQTPRYLIKTRGQQVTLSCSPISGHRSVSWYQQTPGQGLQFLFEYFSETQRNKGNFPGRFSGRQFSNSRSEMNVSTLELGDSALYLCASSLDVAGTSTDTQYFGPGTRLTVL.

This clonotype appeared a few times. The chain carries TRBV5-8 and TRBJ2-7; TRBD1 is a possible D gene (6 bases). CDR3 length: 14 amino acids. V lost 4 bases, J lost 2 bases, and 13 bases lay in between. Germline CDR1 reads SGHTS; CDR2 reads YDEGEE. The CDR3 here is CASSHRDITYEQYF. For the CDR3, the DNA is TGTGCCAGCAGCCACCGGGACATTACCTACGAGCAGTACTTC.

This chain uses TRBV20-1 with TRBJ2-1; 9 positions agree with TRBD2. The V gene's germline CDR1 is DFQATT and CDR2 SNEGSKA (reference sequence). The CDR3 is 15 amino acids. V shed 6 bases and J 5 bases; nucleotides not matched to a gene: 11. The CDR3 bases are TGCAGTGCCTCCGGCCCGACTAGCGGAAACAATGAGCAGTTCTTC. It codes for CSASGPTSGNNEQFF.

The table lists this clonotype with a count of one. This sequence joins TRBV7-2 and TRBJ1-2, with D maybe TRBD1 (5 bases). The CDR3 contains 16 residues. Trimming left V 5 bases short and J 7 bases short, with 23 bases between. Germline V lookup: CDR1 SGHTA, CDR2 FQGNSA. The CDR3 DNA sequence: TGTGCCAGCAGCCCACCAGCTTCATGGACAAGAGTTGGCTACACCTTC. This gives the protein CASSPPASWTRVGYTF.

The chain is built from TRBV20-1 and TRBJ1-2; possible D gene TRBD1, 5 bases. The V gene lost 5 bases and the J gene lost 4 bases, with 17 bases spanning the gap. The CDR3 has 14 amino acids. The germline CDR1 and CDR2 sequences are DFQATT and SNEGSKA (reference sequence). This CDR3 is CSAESGIGGYGYTF. CDR3 bases: TGCAGTGCTGAATCGGGGATTGGGGGCTATGGCTACACCTTC.

This clonotype was seen a few times. V is TRBV4-3 and J is TRBJ2-7, with 9 positions matching TRBD1. The V gene end was trimmed by 4 bases and the J gene end by 6 bases; junction bases not matched to a gene: 13. This CDR3 has 16 amino acids. Germline V gives CDR1 LGHNA, CDR2 YSLEER. CDR3 in DNA: TGCGCCAGCAGCCTATCCGACAGGGGGAGGGCCTCCGAGCAGTACTTC. It is translated as CASSLSDRGRASEQYF.

In its sample, this clonotype was seen many times. The junction departs from the called germline gene at one end, perhaps through a read error. V and J are TRBV7-2 and TRBJ1-2; D remains unclear. The CDR3 spans 15 residues. Germline CDR1 is SGHTA and CDR2 is FQGNSA. In DNA form, the CDR3 reads TGTGCCAGCAGCCTAGCGGACGGACCGTACTATGGCTACACCTTC. Translation: CASSLADGPYYGYTF.

This rearrangement joins TRBV19 to TRBJ1-5, with TRBD1 matching 8 bases. CDR3 length: 15 amino acids. The germline V gene encodes CDR1 LNHDA and CDR2 SQIVND (reference sequence). V trimming: 4 bases; J trimming: 1 base; junction bases outside the gene matches: 3. The CDR3 bases are TGTGCCAGTAGTACGGGACAGGTGAGCAATCAGCCCCAGCATTTT. Translation gives CASSTGQVSNQPQHF.

This clonotype was counted between two and nine times. The gene calls are TRBV7-3 and TRBJ2-3; 10 positions match TRBD2. The V gene's germline CDR1 is SGHTA and CDR2 FQGTGA. Trimming cost V 5 bases and J 6 bases; bases outside gene matches: 8. The CDR3 loop spans 15 amino acids. The CDR3 DNA sequence: TGTGCCAGCAGCGAGGCTAGCGGGAGTTTGGATACGCAGTATTTT. Encoded protein: CASSEASGSLDTQYF.

This clonotype was detected a few times. The chain joins TRBV4-3 to TRBJ2-5; weak D call: TRBD1 (6 bases). Trimming pared 1 base from V and 4 bases from J, leaving 10 bases between. CDR1 and CDR2 from the germline V gene are LGHNA and YSLEER. This CDR3 is 14 amino acids long. CDR3 amino acids: CASSQGGRGETQYF. The CDR3 nucleotides read TGCGCCAGCAGCCAAGGGGGCAGGGGAGAGACCCAGTACTTC.

The J gene is TRBJ2-6, the V gene TRBV3-1; D is tentatively TRBD1 or TRBD2 (6 bases each). CDR1 and CDR2 (germline): LGHDT, YNNKEL (reference sequence). The length of the CDR3 is 19 residues. The V end was cut by 0 bases, the J end by 0 bases, with 15 bases between. The CDR3 DNA reads TGTGCCAGCAGCCAAGATTTCCCGGGGGCATTCTCTGGGGCCAACGTCCTGACTTTC. It encodes CASSQDFPGAFSGANVLTF.

This clonotype was recorded a few times. The genes are TRBV6-2 or TRBV6-3 and TRBJ2-4; possible D gene TRBD1, 6 bases. Germline-derived CDR1 and CDR2 are MNHEY and SVGEGT. The CDR3 is 16 residues long. V was clipped by 0 bases and J by 1 base, with 10 bases between them. The CDR3 DNA is TGTGCCAGCAGTTACTCCCGGACAGACGCCAAAAACATTCAGTACTTC. Encoded protein: CASSYSRTDAKNIQYF.

This chain connects TRBV4-1 to TRBJ2-5; 7 bases are shared with TRBD2. V was clipped by 1 base and J by 3 bases; unmatched bases: 11. The CDR3 consists of 17 residues. CDR1 is MGHRA, CDR2 YSYEKL, per germline. The CDR3 DNA sequence: TGCGCCAGCAGCCAAGTCGGCGGGATCGCGGGAGAAGAGACCCAGTACTTC. Translated: CASSQVGGIAGEETQYF.

This clonotype was detected only a few times. The chain links TRBV3-1 to TRBJ1-2, with D unresolved. This CDR3 spans 17 amino acids. Germline V gene sequence: CDR1 LGHDT, CDR2 YNNKEL (reference sequence). Trimming took 0 bases from V and 0 from J, leaving 14 bases between them. In nucleotides, the CDR3 is TGTGCCAGCAGCCAAGAGGGCACGGTGGTCCCTAACTATGGCTACACCTTC. Translating gives CASSQEGTVVPNYGYTF. Based on the CDR3 plus reference TRBV3-1 and TRBJ1-2, the full variable domain is DTAVSQTPKYLVTQMGNDKSIKCEQNLGHDTMYWYKQDSKKFLKIMFSYNNKELIINETVPNRFSPKSPDKAHLNLHINSLELGDSAVYFCASSQEGTVVPNYGYTFGSGTRLTVV.

This clonotype showed up many times. The rearrangement uses TRBV7-2 and TRBJ2-5, with D hard to call. The germline V gene encodes CDR1 SGHTA and CDR2 FQGNSA. Trimming took off 4 bases at V and 2 bases at J, with 8 bases between the two ends. The CDR3 contains 13 residues. In DNA form, the CDR3 reads TGTGCCAGCAGCTGGGGTACACAAGAGACCCAGTACTTC. Amino acids: CASSWGTQETQYF.

This chain connects TRBV7-2 to TRBJ2-7, with D perhaps TRBD1 or TRBD2 (5 bases each). Germline values: CDR1 SGHTA, CDR2 FQGNSA. V lost 1 base and J 3 bases, leaving 16 bases between the germline ends. The CDR3 covers 16 residues. The CDR3 coding sequence is TGTGCCAGCAGCTTAGTGTTTCGGCAGGGAGACTACGAGCAGTACTTC. Encoded protein: CASSLVFRQGDYEQYF.

This clonotype appeared many times. The rearrangement joins TRBV5-1 to TRBJ2-5; the match to TRBD2 covers 9 bases. V trimming: 1 base; J trimming: 5 bases; junction bases outside the gene matches: 3. Germline V gene data show CDR1 as SGHRS and CDR2 as YFSETQ. This CDR3 is built from 14 residues. The CDR3 loop reads CASSLLTSGETQYF. The CDR3 DNA is TGCGCCAGCAGCTTGCTGACTAGCGGTGAGACCCAGTACTTC.

The chain couples TRBV28 to TRBJ2-5, with D tentatively TRBD2 (7 bases). Per the germline V gene, CDR1 is MDHEN and CDR2 is SYDVKM. CDR3 size: 14 residues. V was pared by 5 bases and J by 5 bases, with 15 bases between. The CDR3 bases are TGTGCCAGCAGTGGTACAGGGAGGGCGGAGACCCAGTACTTC. It is translated as CASSGTGRAETQYF. Full variable domain (remainder filled in from reference TRBV28 and TRBJ2-5): DVKVTQSSRYLVKRTGEKVFLECVQDMDHENMFWYRQDPGLGLRLIYFSYDVKMKEKGDIPEGYSVSREKKERFSLILESASTNQTSMYLCASSGTGRAETQYFGPGTRLLVL.

With regard to this clonotype: At one end the junction does not follow the germline gene, possibly because of a read error. The chain links TRBV11-2 to TRBJ1-4, with D maybe TRBD1 (5 bases). The length of the CDR3 is 15 residues. Germline assignment: CDR1 SGHAT and CDR2 FQNNGV. The DNA for the CDR3 is TGTGCCAGCAGCTCCCAAGGGAGGGGTAATGAAAAACTGCTTTTT. Translating it yields CASSSQGRGNEKLLF.

The chain carries TRBV29-1 and TRBJ2-5; the D is unclear. CDR1 and CDR2 from the germline V gene are SQVTM and ANQGSEA. This CDR3 contains 12 residues. V lost 7 bases and J 1 base, leaving 10 bases between the germline ends. The CDR3 coding sequence is TGCAGCGGCACCGGGTCCCAAGAGACCCAGTACTTC. Its protein product is CSGTGSQETQYF. Supplemented by reference TRBV29-1 and TRBJ2-5, the full variable domain reads SAVISQKPSRDICQRGTSLTIQCQVDSQVTMMFWYRQQPGQSLTLIATANQGSEATYESGFVIDKFPISRPNLTFSTLTVSNMSPEDSSIYLCSGTGSQETQYFGPGTRLLVL.

This clonotype was found a few times. This sequence joins TRBV12-3 or TRBV12-4 and TRBJ1-1; 7 positions agree with TRBD1. Trimming removed 5 bases from V and 6 bases from J; junction bases left unmatched: 9. The CDR3 length is 14 residues. The CDR3 bases are TGTGCCAGCAGTCTTCAGGGGGGAGGCGCTGAAGCTTTCTTT. Protein: CASSLQGGGAEAFF.